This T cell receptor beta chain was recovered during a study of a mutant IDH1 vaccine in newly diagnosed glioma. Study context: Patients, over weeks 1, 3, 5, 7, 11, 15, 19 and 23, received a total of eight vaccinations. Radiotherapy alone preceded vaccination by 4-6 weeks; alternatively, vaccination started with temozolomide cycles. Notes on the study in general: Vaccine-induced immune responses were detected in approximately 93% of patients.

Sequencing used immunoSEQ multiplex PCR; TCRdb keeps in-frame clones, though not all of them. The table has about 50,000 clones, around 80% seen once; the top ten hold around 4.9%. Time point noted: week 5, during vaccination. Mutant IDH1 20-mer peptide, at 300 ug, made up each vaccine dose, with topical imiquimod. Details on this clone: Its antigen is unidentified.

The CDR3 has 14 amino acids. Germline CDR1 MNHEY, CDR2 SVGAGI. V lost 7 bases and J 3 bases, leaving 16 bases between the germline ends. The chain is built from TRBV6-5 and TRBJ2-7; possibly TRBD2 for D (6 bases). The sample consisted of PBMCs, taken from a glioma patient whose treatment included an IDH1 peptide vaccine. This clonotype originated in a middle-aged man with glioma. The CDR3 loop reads CASTTSLGGYEQYF. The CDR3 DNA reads TGTGCCAGCACCACGAGTTTGGGGGGCTACGAGCAGTACTTC.